The TCR beta chain under discussion was sequenced for a study of T cell clonotyping in hematopoietic cell transplantation. Data came from immunoSEQ multiplex PCR; TCRdb stores just in-frame clones and leaves some out. The sample lists roughly 15,000 clones; almost 90% were seen once. A note on this clone: The antigen is unknown.

Study-level results: Cells were unsorted, so CD4 and CD8 contributions were not separated. Few recipient clonotypes overlapped donors; over 95% were de novo at given depth. Pathologically expanded recipient clonotypes increased progressively from day 30 to day 180 as diversity fell. Higher Inverse Simpson Index values in graft donor and pretransplant recipient predicted broader posttransplant TCR diversity.

CDR3 size: 14 residues. V lost 0 bases to trimming and J lost 8 bases, with 14 bases between them. Germline CDR1 and CDR2: SGHRS and YFSETQ. The sequence was collected from a man aged 45-65 years in good health. Some clones in this sample may be carry-over from other donors' samples. Sample: peripheral blood mononuclear cells. This chain uses TRBV5-1 with TRBJ1-2; the D is unclear. The CDR3 nucleotides are TGCGCCAGCAGCTTGGGGGAGCTAAACCGCGGCTACACCTTC. It encodes CASSLGELNRGYTF.